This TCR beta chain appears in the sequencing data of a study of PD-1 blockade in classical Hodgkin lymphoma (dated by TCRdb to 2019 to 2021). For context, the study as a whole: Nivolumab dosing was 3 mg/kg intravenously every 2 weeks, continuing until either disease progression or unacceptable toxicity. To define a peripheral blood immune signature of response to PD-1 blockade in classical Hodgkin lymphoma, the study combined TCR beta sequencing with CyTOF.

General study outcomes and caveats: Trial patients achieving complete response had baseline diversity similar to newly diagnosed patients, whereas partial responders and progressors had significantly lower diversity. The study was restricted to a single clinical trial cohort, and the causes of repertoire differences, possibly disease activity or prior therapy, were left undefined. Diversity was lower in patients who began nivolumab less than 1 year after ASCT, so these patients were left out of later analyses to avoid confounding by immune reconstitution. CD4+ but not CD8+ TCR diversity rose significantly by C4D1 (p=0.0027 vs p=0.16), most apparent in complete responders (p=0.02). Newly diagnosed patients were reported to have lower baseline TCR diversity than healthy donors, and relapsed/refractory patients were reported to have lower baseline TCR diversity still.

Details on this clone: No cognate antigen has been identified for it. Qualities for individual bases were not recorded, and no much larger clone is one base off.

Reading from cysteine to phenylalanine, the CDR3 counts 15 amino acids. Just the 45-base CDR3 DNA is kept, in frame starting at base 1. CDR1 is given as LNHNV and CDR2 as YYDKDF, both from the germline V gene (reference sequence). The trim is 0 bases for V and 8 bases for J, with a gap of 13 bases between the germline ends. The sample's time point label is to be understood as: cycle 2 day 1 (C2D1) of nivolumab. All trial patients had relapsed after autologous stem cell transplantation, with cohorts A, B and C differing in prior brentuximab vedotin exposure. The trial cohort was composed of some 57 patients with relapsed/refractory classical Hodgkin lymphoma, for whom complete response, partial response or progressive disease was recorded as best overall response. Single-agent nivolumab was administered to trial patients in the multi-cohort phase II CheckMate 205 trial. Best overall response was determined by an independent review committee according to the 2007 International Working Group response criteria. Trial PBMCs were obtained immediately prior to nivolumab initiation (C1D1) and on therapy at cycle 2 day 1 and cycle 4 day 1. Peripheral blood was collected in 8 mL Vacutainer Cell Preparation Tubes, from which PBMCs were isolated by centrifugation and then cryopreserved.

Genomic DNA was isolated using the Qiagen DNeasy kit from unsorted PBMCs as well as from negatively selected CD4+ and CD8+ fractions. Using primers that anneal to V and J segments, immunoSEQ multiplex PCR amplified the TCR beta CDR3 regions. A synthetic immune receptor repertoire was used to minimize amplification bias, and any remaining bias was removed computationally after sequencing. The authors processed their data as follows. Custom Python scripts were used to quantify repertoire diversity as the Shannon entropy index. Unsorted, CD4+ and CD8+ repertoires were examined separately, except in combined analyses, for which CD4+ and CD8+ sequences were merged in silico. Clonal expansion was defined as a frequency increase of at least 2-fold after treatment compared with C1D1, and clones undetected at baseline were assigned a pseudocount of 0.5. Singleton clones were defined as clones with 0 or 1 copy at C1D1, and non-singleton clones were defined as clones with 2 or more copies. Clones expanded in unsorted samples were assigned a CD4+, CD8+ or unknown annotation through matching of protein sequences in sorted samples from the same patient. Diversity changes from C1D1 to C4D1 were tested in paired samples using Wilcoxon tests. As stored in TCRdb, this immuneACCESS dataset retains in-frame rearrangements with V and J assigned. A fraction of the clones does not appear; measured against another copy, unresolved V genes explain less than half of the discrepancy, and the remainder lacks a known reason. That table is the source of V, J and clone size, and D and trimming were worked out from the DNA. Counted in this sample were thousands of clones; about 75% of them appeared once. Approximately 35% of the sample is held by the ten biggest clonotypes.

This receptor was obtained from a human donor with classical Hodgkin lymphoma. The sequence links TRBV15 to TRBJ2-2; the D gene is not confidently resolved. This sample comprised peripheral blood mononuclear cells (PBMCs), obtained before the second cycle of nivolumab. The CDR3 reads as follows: CATSREGGPWGELFF. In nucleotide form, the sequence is TGTGCCACCAGCAGAGAGGGCGGCCCTTGGGGGGAGCTGTTTTTT.